Each of the 13 T cell receptor beta chains below was sequenced from the same sample in a study of blood T cell repertoires in COVID-19. Some clones are missing from TCRdb's copy, which holds only in-frame ones; the method was immunoSEQ multiplex PCR. The sample carries about 27,000 clones, 65% to 90% recorded once. The sample consisted of peripheral blood. These receptors came from a man older than 75 with active or convalescent COVID-19.

V is TRBV3-1 (or the pseudogene TRBV3-2) and J is TRBJ1-4, with unresolved D. This CDR3 is built from 11 residues. Germline V CDR1 and CDR2: LGHDT, YNNKEL (reference sequence). Trimming removed 3 bases at V and 8 bases at J, with 4 bases between. CDR3 sequence (DNA): TGTGCCAGCAGCCAGAGCGAAAAACTGTTTTTT. Translating it yields CASSQSEKLFF.

V gene TRBV12-3 or TRBV12-4 combines with J gene TRBJ1-2, with 7 bases identical to TRBD1. With 5 bases clipped from V and 8 bases from J, the junction kept 8 bases outside the gene matches. The CDR3 has 13 residues. This CDR3 is CASSIQGKYGYTF. In nucleotides, the CDR3 is TGTGCCAGCAGTATACAGGGGAAATACGGCTACACCTTC.

This chain connects TRBV5-1 to TRBJ2-2, with TRBD2 identical over 8 bases. CDR1 and CDR2 from the germline V gene are SGHRS and YFSETQ. The ends lost 3 bases at V and 2 bases at J; junction bases unmatched: 9. CDR3 length equals 17 residues. The CDR3 bases are TGCGCCAGCAGCTGGCGGGGGGCGGGAGGCAACACCGGGGAGCTGTTTTTT. It codes for CASSWRGAGGNTGELFF.

Worth noting for this clone: The junction differs from germline at one of its ends, possibly a read error. The rearrangement uses TRBV9 and TRBJ2-7; the match to TRBD2 covers 11 bases. The CDR3 covers 13 residues. Germline CDR1 SGDLS, CDR2 YYNGEE. CDR3 region: CASSAGTSGGEDF. The CDR3 nucleotides are TGTGCCAGCAGCGCCGGGACTAGCGGAGGCGAAGACTTC.

This clone was detected a few times. V usage is TRBV2 and J usage is TRBJ1-4; no firm D call. The V and J ends lost 6 bases and 10 bases respectively, with 15 bases between them. This CDR3 is built from 13 residues. Germline V gives CDR1 SNHLY, CDR2 FYNNEI. The CDR3 loop is CASSAGFVGKLFF. CDR3 sequence (DNA): TGTGCCAGCAGCGCGGGATTTGTTGGAAAACTGTTTTTT.

This rearrangement joins TRBV6-5 to TRBJ2-3; 9 bases match TRBD2. Germline V gives CDR1 MNHEY, CDR2 SVGAGI. CDR3 length equals 16 residues. Trimming at V came to 2 bases and at J to 2 bases, leaving 5 bases not matched to a gene. The CDR3 DNA is TGTGCCAGCAGTTACACGGCGGGAGGGTTCACAGATACGCAGTATTTT. This translates into CASSYTAGGFTDTQYF.

This clone was found a few times. This chain joins TRBV19 and TRBJ1-6; no clear D. The CDR3 is 12 residues long. Germline V gene lookup returns CDR1 LNHDA and CDR2 SQIVND (reference sequence). The V end was cut by 8 bases, the J end by 10 bases, with 12 bases between. The DNA for the CDR3 is TGTGCCAGTCAAACGGGGATCTCACCCCTCCACTTT. This encodes CASQTGISPLHF.

The J gene is TRBJ1-1, the V gene TRBV20-1, with D perhaps matching TRBD1 (5 bases). The V end lost 3 bases, the J end lost 0 bases, and 17 bases lay between the germline ends. The CDR3 length is 16 residues. The germline V gene encodes CDR1 DFQATT and CDR2 SNEGSKA (reference sequence). This chain's CDR3 is CSASPPSGHMNTEAFF. Here the CDR3 DNA reads TGCAGTGCTAGTCCTCCATCAGGGCACATGAACACTGAAGCTTTCTTT.

The rearrangement links TRBV13 to TRBJ2-2; 9 nucleotides line up with TRBD2. V lost 1 base and J lost 5; bases outside the gene matches: 5. The CDR3 consists of 16 residues. The germline V gene has CDR1 PRHDT and CDR2 FYEKMQ (reference sequence). This chain's CDR3 is CASSLENSGGTGELFF. CDR3 nucleotides: TGTGCCAGCAGCTTAGAAAATAGCGGGGGTACCGGGGAGCTGTTTTTT.

V usage is TRBV19 and J usage is TRBJ2-4, with D perhaps matching TRBD2 (6 bases). Germline V gives CDR1 LNHDA, CDR2 SQIVND (reference sequence). The CDR3 runs to 14 residues. V dropped 6 bases and J dropped 1 base, with 10 bases sitting between them. Here the CDR3 reads CASRGGSAKNIQYF. The DNA of the CDR3 is TGTGCCAGTAGGGGGGGTTCGGCCAAAAACATTCAGTACTTC.

V is TRBV29-1 and J is TRBJ2-7; 14 nucleotides match TRBD2. V shed 5 bases, J shed 4 bases, and the junction held 28 bases outside the gene matches. The CDR3 covers 22 residues. CDR1 is SQVTM and CDR2 is ANQGSEA in the germline V gene. The CDR3 nucleotides are TGCAGCGTTCGAGGACAGGGGAGTGGGACTAGCGGGAGAACCCGCCCCCTTTACGAGCAGTACTTC. Translation gives CSVRGQGSGTSGRTRPLYEQYF.

The CDR3 coding sequence is TGTGCCAGCAGCTCCAGGGGCGCCTACGAGCAGTACTTC. Translation gives CASSSRGAYEQYF. The rearrangement joins TRBV7-9 to TRBJ2-7, with TRBD1 as a possible D gene (6 bases). Germline values: CDR1 SEHNR, CDR2 FQNEAQ (reference sequence). Trimming removed 4 bases at V and 2 bases at J, with 9 bases between. This CDR3 contains 13 residues.

The chain uses TRBV7-2 and TRBJ1-5, with D tentatively TRBD1 (6 bases). There are 16 residues in the CDR3. From germline, CDR1 is SGHTA and CDR2 FQGNSA. V lost 1 base, J lost 1 base, and 11 bases lay in between. The CDR3 DNA is TGTGCCAGCAGCTTAGTGGGGGGGCAGAGCAATCAGCCCCAGCATTTT. Residues: CASSLVGGQSNQPQHF.